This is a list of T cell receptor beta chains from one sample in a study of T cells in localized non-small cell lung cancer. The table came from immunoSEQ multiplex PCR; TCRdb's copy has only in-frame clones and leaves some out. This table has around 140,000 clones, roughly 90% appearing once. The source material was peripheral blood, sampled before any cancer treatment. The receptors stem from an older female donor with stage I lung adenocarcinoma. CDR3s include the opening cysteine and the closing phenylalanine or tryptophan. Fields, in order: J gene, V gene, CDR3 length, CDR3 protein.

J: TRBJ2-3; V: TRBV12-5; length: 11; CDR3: CARARWDTQYF
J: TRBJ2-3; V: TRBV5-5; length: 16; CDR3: CASSGYPAGGTDTQYF
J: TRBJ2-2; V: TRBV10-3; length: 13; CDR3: CASRLRDTGELFF
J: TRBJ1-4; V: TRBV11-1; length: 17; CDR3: CASSSPTGIKRNEKLFF
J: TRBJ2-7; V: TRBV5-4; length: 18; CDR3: CASSRGLAGGQGGYEQYF
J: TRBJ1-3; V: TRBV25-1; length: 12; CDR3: CASSEQGNTIYF
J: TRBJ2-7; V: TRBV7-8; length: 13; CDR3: CASSFGDIYEQYF
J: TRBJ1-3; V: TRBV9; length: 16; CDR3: CASSEWGSSSGNTIYF
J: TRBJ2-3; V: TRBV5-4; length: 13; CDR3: CASSSTHTDTQYF
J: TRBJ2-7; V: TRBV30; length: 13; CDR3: CAWSTQNSYEQYF
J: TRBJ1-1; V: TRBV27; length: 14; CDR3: CASSFSRGIAEAFF
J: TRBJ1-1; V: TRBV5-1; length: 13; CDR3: CASSFDRDTEAFF
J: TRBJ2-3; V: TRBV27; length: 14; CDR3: CASSLRDRMYTQYF
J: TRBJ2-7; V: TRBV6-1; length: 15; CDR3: CASSEIAGSIYEQYF
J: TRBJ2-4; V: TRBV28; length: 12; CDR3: CASSRQPNIQYF
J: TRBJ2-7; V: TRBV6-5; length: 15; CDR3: CASGLQGLGGGEQYF
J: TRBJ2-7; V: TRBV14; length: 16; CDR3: CASSPSKGGYSYEQYF
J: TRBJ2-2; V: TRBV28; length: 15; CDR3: CASSSAGLNTGELFF
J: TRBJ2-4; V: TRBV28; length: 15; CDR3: CASSRRLAGGYIQYF
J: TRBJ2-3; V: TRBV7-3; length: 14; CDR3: CASSFRRSTDTQYF
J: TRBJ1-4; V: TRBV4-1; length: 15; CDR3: CASSQELWGNEKLFF
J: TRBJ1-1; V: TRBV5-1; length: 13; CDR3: CASSWESGFEAFF
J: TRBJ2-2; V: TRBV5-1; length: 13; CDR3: CASSLWLGGELFF
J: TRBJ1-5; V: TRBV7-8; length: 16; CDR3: CASSLARGRENQPQHF
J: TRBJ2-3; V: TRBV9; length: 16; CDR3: CASSVGPGTSGSPQYF
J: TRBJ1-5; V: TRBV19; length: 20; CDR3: CASSITAPPAGHYSNQPQHF
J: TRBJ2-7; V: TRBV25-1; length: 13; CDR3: CASKNPGEAEQYF
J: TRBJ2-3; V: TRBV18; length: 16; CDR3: CASSPLGAGLTDTQYF
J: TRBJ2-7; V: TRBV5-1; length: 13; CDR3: CASSQRQGYEQYF
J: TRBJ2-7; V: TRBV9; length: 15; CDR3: CASSVETRATYEQYF
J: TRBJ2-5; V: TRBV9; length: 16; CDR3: CASSVGARGGQETQYF
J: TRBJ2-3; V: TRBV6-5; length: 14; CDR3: CASSYFDRADTQYF
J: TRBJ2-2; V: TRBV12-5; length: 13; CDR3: CASGLFNGGGLFF
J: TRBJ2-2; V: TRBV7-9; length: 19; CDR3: CASSSGRHRGPRSTGELFF
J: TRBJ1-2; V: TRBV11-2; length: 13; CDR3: CASSLVWGSGYTF
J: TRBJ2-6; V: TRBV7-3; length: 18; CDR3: CASSFSSSAALGANVLTF
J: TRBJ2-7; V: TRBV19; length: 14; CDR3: CASSMTPSSYEQYF
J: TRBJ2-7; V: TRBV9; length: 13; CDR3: CASAPGPRGEQYF
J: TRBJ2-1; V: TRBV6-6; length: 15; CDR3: CASSYSTSGGLEQFF
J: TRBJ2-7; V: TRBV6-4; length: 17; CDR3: CASRPFSPRRLAYEQYF
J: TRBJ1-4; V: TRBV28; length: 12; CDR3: CASGQGGEKLFF
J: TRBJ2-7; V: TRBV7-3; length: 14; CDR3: CASSLSGGNYEQYF
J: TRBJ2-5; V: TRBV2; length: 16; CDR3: CASRRHPGTGVETQYF
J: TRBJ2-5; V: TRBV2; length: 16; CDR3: CASSEFSGGGQETQYF
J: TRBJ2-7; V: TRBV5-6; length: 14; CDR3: CASSLDESGVQQYF
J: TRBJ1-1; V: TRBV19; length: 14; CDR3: CASSIDRERAEAFF
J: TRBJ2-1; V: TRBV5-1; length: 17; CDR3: CASSALAGGTYYNEQFF
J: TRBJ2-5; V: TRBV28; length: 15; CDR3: CASSISGTTQETQYF
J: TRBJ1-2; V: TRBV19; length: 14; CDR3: CASKGEGTSYGYTF
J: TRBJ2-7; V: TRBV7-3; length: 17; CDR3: CASSLGFGREAIYEQYF
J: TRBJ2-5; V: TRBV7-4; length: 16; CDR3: CASSSERQGAEKTQYF
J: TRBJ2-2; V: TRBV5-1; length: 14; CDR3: CASSLDLVPGELFF
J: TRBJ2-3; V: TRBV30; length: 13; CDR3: CAWLAGGTDTQYF
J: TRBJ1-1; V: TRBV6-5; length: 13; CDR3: CATSDNQGTEAFF
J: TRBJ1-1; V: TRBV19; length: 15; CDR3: CASSAKRGLGTEAFF